The present entry profiles one T cell receptor (beta chain) with its context. This sample is part of a study of blood T cell repertoires in COVID-19. Study as a whole: From the United States, Italy and Spain came samples of acute and convalescent COVID-19. Sources were T cells, B-cell-depleted T cells, or PBMCs; the material itself was cDNA or gDNA.

Original handling: By means of reference gene primer amplification, nucleated cell counts were estimated. Generated by immunoSEQ multiplex PCR, the TCRdb table keeps only in-frame clones and is missing some. V, J and clone size derive from that table, while D and trimming were established from the DNA sequence. The sample holds some 99,000 clones, 80% to 90% seen once. Looked up from germline, CDR1 is SGHRS and CDR2 is YFSETQ. The trim removed 4 bases at V and 9 bases at J, leaving 15 bases unmatched. The CDR3 contains 16 residues. Sequencing input: peripheral blood. The chain joins TRBV5-1 to TRBJ2-1, with 8 bases fitting TRBD2. This sequence originates from a human donor in a cohort sampled during active COVID-19. CDR3 sequence reads: CASSRTSGASFSEQFF. The DNA for the CDR3 is TGCGCCAGCAGCCGAACTAGCGGTGCCTCTTTTAGTGAGCAGTTCTTC.